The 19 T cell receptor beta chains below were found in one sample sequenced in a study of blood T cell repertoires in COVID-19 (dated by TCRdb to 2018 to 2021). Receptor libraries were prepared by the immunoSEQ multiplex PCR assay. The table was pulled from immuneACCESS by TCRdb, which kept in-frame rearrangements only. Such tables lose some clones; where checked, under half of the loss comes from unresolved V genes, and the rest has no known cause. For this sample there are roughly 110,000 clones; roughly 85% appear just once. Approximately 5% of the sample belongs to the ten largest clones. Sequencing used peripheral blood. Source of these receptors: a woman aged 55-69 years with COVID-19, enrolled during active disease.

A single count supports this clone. The CDR3 sequence: CASTPGTYYGYTF. CDR3 DNA sequence: TGTGCCAGTACCCCCGGGACATACTATGGCTACACCTTC. This chain uses TRBV19 with TRBJ1-2, with D possibly TRBD1 on 6 matching bases. CDR1 and CDR2 (germline): LNHDA, SQIVND (reference sequence). Trimming cost V 7 bases and J 3 bases, with 12 bases left between them. The CDR3 consists of 13 residues.

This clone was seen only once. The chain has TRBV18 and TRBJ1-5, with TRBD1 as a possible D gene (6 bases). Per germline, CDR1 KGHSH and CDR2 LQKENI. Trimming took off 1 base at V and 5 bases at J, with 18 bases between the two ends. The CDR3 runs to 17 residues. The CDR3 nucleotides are TGTGCCAGCTCACCACTATCCTCAGGGGCGCCGGATCAGCCCCAGCATTTT. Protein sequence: CASSPLSSGAPDQPQHF.

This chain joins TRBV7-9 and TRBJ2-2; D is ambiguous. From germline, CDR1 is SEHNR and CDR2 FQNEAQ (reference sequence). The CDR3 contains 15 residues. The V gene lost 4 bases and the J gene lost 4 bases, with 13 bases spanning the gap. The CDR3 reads CASSSTSRLTGELFF. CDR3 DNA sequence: TGTGCCAGCAGCTCAACTTCGAGGCTCACCGGGGAGCTGTTTTTT.

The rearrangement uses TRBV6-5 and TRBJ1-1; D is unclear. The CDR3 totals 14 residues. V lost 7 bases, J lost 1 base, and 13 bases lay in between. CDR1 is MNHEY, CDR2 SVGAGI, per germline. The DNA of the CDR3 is TGTGCCAGCACCCCTCGGGTGGCGAACACTGAAGCTTTCTTT. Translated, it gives CASTPRVANTEAFF.

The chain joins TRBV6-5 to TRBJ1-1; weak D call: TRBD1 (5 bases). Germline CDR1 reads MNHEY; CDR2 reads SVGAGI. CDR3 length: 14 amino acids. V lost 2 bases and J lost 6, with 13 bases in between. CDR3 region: CASSYGGGRAEAFF. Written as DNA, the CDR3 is TGTGCCAGCAGTTACGGGGGGGGAAGGGCTGAAGCTTTCTTT.

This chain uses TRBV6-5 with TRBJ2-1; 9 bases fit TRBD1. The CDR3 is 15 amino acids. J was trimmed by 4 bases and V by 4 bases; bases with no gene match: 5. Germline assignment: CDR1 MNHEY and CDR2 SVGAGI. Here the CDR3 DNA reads TGTGCCAGCAGTTCGGGACAGGGCGGATACAATGAGCAGTTCTTC. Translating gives CASSSGQGGYNEQFF.

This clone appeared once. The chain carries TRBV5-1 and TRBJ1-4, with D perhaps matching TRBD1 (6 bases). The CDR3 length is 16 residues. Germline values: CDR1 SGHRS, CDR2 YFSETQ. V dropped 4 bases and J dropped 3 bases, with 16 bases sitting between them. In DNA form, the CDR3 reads TGCGCCAGCAGCAAGTCCGTGACAGGTGCTAATGAAAAACTGTTTTTT. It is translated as CASSKSVTGANEKLFF.

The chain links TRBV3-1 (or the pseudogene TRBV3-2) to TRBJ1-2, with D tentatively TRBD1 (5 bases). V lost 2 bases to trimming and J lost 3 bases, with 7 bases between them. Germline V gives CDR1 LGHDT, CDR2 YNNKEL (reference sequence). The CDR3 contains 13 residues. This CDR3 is CASSQTRDYGYTF. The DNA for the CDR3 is TGTGCCAGCAGCCAAACCAGGGACTATGGCTACACCTTC.

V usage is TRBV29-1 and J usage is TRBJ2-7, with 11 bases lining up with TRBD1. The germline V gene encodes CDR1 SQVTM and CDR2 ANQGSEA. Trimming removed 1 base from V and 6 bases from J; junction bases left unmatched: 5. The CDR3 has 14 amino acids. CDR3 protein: CSVEGAGTGGEQYF. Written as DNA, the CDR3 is TGCAGCGTTGAAGGGGCCGGGACAGGGGGCGAGCAGTACTTC.

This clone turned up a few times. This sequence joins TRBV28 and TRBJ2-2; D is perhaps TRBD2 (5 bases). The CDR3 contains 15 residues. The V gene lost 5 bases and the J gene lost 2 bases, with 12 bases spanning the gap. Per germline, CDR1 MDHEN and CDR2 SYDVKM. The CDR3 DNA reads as TGTGCCAGCAGTCCTCTTCCGGGAAACACCGGGGAGCTGTTTTTT. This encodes CASSPLPGNTGELFF.

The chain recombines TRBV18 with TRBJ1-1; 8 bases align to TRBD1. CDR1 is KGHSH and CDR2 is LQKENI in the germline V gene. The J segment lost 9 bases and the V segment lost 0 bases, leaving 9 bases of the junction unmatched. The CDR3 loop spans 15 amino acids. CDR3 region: CASSPPSGGGYQAFF. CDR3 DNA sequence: TGTGCCAGCTCACCACCATCAGGGGGCGGATACCAAGCTTTCTTT.

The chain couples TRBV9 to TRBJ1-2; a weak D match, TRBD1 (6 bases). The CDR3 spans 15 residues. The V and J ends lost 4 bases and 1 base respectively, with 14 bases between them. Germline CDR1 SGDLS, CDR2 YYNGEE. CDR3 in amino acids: CASSTRDTRNYGYTF. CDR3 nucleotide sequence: TGTGCCAGCAGCACCCGGGACACACGTAACTATGGCTACACCTTC.

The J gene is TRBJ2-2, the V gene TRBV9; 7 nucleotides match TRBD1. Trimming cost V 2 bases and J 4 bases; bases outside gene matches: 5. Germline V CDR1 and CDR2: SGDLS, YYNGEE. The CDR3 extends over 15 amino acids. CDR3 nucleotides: TGTGCCAGCAGCGTCGGGACAGAGATCACCGGGGAGCTGTTTTTT. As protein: CASSVGTEITGELFF.

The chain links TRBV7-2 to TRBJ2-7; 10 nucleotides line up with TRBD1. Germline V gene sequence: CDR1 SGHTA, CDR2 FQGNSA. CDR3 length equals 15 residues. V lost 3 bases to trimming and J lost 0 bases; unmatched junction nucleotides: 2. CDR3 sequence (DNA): TGTGCCAGCAGCTTGGACAGGGGGTACTCCTACGAGCAGTACTTC. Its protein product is CASSLDRGYSYEQYF.

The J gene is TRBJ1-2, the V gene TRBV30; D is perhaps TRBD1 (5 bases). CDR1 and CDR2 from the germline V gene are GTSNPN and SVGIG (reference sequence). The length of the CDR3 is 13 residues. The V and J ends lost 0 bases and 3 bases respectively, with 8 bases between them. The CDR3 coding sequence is TGTGCCTGGAGTGTACCGGGGGACTATGGCTACACCTTC. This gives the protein CAWSVPGDYGYTF.

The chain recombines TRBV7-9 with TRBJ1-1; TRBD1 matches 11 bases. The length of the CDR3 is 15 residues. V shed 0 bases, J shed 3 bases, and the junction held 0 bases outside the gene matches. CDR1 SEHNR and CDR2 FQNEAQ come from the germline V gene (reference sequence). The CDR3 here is CASSLAGQGDTEAFF. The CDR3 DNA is TGTGCCAGCAGCTTAGCGGGACAGGGGGACACTGAAGCTTTCTTT.

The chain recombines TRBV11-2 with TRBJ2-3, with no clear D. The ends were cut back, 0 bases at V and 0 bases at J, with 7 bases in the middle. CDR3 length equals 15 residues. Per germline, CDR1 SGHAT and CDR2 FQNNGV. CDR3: CASSLDDGSTDTQYF. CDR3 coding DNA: TGTGCCAGCAGCTTAGACGACGGGAGCACAGATACGCAGTATTTT.

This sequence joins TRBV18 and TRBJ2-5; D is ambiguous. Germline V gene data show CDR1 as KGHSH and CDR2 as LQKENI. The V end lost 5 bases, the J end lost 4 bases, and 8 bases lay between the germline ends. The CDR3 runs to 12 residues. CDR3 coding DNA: TGTGCCAGCTCATCCTATCGAGAGACCCAGTACTTC. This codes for CASSSYRETQYF.

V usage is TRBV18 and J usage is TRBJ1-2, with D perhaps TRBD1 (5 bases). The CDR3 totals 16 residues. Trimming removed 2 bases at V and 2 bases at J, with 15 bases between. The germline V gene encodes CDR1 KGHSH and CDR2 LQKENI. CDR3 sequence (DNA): TGTGCCAGCTCACCAAGTAGCGGAGAGGGGAACTATGGCTACACCTTC. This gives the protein CASSPSSGEGNYGYTF.